The TCR beta chain under discussion was sequenced for a study of response to subunit inactivated influenza vaccine. Findings and limits, study-wide: New T cells are recruited in small numbers by each seasonal influenza vaccination, according to the authors' suggestion.

This clonotype was observed at least ten times. The target antigen is unknown. The CDR3 contains 15 residues. Germline assignment: CDR1 LGHNA and CDR2 YNFKEQ. V gave up 0 bases and J gave up 6 bases; unmatched junction bases: 8. Each CDR3 protein is one row after TCRdb ran MiXCR on the RT-PCR reads. The sample carries 500,000 to 650,000 distinct CDR3 sequences, less than 8% recorded once. The specimen comprised PBMCs from blood, sampled about 23 months after vaccination. The sequence came from a man aged 50 to 69 who received an inactivated influenza vaccine. The chain couples TRBV4-2 to TRBJ2-7; 7 bases are shared with TRBD2. CDR3 loop: CASSQEGGGTSEQYF. CDR3 coding DNA: TGTGCCAGCAGCCAAGAAGGCGGGGGAACCTCCGAGCAGTACTTC.